This T cell receptor (beta chain) came from a study of control samples from healthy donors and cancer patients. Some clones are missing from TCRdb's copy, which holds only in-frame ones; the method was immunoSEQ multiplex PCR. The sample records some 120,000 clones, approximately 90% being singletons. The CDR3 has 16 amino acids. Trimming removed 6 bases at V and 3 bases at J, with 20 bases between. The germline V gene has CDR1 LGHDT and CDR2 YNNKEL (reference sequence). The gene calls are TRBV3-1 (or the pseudogene TRBV3-2) and TRBJ1-2; possible D gene TRBD1, 6 bases. The sample taken for sequencing was PBMCs. The sequence was obtained from a woman aged 50 to 65 with colorectal cancer. CDR3 sequence: CASSHLAGETDYGYTF. The CDR3 bases are TGTGCCAGCAGTCACTTAGCAGGGGAAACAGACTATGGCTACACCTTC.